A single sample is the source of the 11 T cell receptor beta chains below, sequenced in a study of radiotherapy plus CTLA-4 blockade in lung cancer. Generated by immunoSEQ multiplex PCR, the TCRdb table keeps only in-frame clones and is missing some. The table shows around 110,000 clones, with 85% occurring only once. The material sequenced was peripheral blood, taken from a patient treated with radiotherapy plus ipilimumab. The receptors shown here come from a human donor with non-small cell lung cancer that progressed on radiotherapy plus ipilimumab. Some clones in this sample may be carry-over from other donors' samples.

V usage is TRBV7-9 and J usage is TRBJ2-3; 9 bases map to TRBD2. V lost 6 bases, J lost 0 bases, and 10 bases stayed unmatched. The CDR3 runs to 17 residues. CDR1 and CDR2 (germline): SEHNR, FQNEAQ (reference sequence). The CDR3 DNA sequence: TGTGCCAGCAGGTACTTCGCGGGGGGGCCTAGCACAGATACGCAGTATTTT. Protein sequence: CASRYFAGGPSTDTQYF.

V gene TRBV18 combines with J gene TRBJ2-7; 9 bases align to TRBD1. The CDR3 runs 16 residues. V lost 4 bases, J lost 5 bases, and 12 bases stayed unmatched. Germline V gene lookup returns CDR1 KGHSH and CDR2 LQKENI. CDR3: CASSRPSGTGFDEQYF. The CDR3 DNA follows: TGTGCCAGCTCACGTCCCTCCGGGACAGGGTTCGACGAGCAGTACTTC. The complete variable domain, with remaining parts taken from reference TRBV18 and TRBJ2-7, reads NAGVMQNPRHLVRRRGQEARLRCSPMKGHSHVYWYRQLPEEGLKFMVYLQKENIIDESGMPKERFSAEFPKEGPSILRIQQVVRGDSAAYFCASSRPSGTGFDEQYFGPGTRLTVT.

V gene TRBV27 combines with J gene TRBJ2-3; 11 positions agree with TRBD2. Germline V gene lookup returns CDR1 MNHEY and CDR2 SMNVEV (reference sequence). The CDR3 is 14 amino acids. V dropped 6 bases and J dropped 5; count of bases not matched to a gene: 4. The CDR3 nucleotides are TGTGCCAGCAGCCTTAGCGGGGGGGGAGATACGCAGTATTTT. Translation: CASSLSGGGDTQYF.

The DNA of the CDR3 is TGTGCCATCAGTGAGTACATGGGGGAGTACGAGCAGTACTTC. Translated: CAISEYMGEYEQYF. The genes are TRBV10-3 and TRBJ2-7; TRBD1 or TRBD2 may be the D gene (5 bases each). The germline V and J ends were trimmed by 1 base and 4 bases, with 11 bases remaining between them. The CDR3 sequence is 14 residues long. Germline V gene data show CDR1 as ENHRY and CDR2 as SYGVKD.

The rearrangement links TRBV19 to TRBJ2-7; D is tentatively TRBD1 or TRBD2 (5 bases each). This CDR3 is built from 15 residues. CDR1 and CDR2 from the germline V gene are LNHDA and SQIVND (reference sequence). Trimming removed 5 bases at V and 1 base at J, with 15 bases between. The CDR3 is CASSVGRAPSYEQYF. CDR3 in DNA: TGTGCCAGTAGTGTGGGACGGGCCCCTTCCTACGAGCAGTACTTC.

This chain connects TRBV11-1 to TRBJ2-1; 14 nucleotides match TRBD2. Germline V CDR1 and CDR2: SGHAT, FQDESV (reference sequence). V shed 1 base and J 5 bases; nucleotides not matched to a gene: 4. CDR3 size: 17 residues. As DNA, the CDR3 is TGTGCCAGCAGCTTAGGACTAGCGGGGGGGCCTGACAATGAGCAGTTCTTC. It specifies CASSLGLAGGPDNEQFF.

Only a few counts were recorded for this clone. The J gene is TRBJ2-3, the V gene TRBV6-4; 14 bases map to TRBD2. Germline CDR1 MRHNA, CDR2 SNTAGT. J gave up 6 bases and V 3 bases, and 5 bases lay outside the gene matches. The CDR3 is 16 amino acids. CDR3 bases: TGTGCCAGCAGTGAAAAGACTAGCGGGGGGGCCGATACGCAGTATTTT. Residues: CASSEKTSGGADTQYF.

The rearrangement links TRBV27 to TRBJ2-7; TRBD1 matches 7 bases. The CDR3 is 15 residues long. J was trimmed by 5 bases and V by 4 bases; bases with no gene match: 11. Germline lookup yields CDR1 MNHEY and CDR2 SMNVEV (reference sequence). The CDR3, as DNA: TGTGCCAGCAGTTCAGCGAGAGGGGGCTGGAACGAGCAGTACTTC. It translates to CASSSARGGWNEQYF.

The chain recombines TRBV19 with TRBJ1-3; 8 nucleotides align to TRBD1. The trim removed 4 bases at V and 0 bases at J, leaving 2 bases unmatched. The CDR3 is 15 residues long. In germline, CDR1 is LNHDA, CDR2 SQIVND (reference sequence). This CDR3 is CASSTTGGSGNTIYF. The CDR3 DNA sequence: TGTGCCAGTAGTACCACAGGGGGCTCTGGAAACACCATATATTTT.

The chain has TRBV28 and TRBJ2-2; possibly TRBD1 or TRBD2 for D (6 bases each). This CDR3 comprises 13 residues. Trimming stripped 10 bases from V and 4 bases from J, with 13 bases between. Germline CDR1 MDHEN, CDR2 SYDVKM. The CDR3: CATKGGGTGELFF. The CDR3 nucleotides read TGTGCCACCAAGGGGGGCGGCACCGGGGAGCTGTTTTTT.

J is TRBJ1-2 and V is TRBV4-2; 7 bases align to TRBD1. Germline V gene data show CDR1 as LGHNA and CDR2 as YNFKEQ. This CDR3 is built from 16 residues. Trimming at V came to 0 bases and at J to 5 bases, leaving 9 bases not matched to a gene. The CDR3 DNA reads TGTGCCAGCAGCCAAGACGGAGACAGGGAAATGTATGGCTACACCTTC. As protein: CASSQDGDREMYGYTF.